A selection of T cell receptor beta chains follows, all from one sample in a study of cytotoxic CD8 clonotypes in ibrutinib-treated CLL. The table came from immunoSEQ multiplex PCR; TCRdb's copy has only in-frame clones and leaves some out. Among more than 200,000 clones listed, 70% were seen once. The starting material was PBMCs, obtained after 24 months of ibrutinib treatment. The source is a human donor with chronic lymphocytic leukemia. The CDR3 runs from the conserved cysteine through the conserved F or W. Clone size is shown for a subset of rows, as once, few, many or a class of expanded clone.

v_gene,j_gene,abundance,CDR3aa
TRBV5-5,TRBJ2-6,NA,CASTLGHKLGANVLTF
TRBV5-1,TRBJ1-2,few,CASSLSKGTEYGYTF
TRBV7-2,TRBJ2-7,NA,CASSFRGDSYEQYF
TRBV5-1,TRBJ2-1,NA,CASSLMPSGTYNEQFF
TRBV5-1,TRBJ1-1,NA,CASSFSGETEAFF
TRBV9,TRBJ2-1,NA,CASSGLAKGNNEQFF
TRBV5-6,TRBJ1-4,NA,CASSLAGQGPGEKLFF
TRBV29-1,TRBJ1-1,NA,CSVADKAEAFF
TRBV9,TRBJ2-1,NA,CASGGNEQFF
TRBV28,TRBJ1-2,NA,CASNGGGDYGYTF
TRBV30,TRBJ2-5,once,CAWQLAGGQTQYF
TRBV7-7,TRBJ2-5,few,CASSNGLAGLQETQYF
TRBV6-5,TRBJ1-4,NA,CASSYGPGTGGEKLFF
TRBV9,TRBJ1-2,NA,CASSTGPSGYTF
TRBV27,TRBJ2-6,many,CASTYSGANVLTF
TRBV7-3,TRBJ2-5,NA,CASSARVLGTQYF
TRBV9,TRBJ2-1,NA,CASSPMSSYNEQFF
TRBV11-2,TRBJ1-1,NA,CASSLDLITEAFF
TRBV27,TRBJ2-5,once,CASSSTREIAETQYF
TRBV9,TRBJ1-1,few,CASSVADRDTEAFF
TRBV4-1,TRBJ2-1,NA,CASSQNTENEQFF
TRBV6-1,TRBJ2-1,NA,CASSGGQGTNEQFF
TRBV15,TRBJ1-1,NA,CATSVDRNTEAFF
TRBV27,TRBJ2-3,NA,CASRQVDGPHTQYF
TRBV7-2,TRBJ2-7,few,CASSPPWGAYEQYF
TRBV7-9,TRBJ2-7,once,CASSQTSGGSSYEQYF
TRBV5-8,TRBJ2-7,NA,CASSSQTSPTHEQYF
TRBV9,TRBJ2-7,once,CASSVGDGWDEQYF
TRBV5-1,TRBJ1-1,NA,CASSPDTLNTEAFF
TRBV5-4,TRBJ2-3,NA,CASSFEGGPGGDTQYF
TRBV18,TRBJ2-3,NA,CASSPRATSGLITDTQYF
TRBV12-5,TRBJ2-2,NA,CASGLERVGSGTEEELFF
TRBV6-6,TRBJ1-2,NA,CASSYAPDHYGYTF
TRBV5-6,TRBJ1-4,NA,CASSHLETGGHEKLFF
TRBV4-3,TRBJ2-2,NA,CASSLELAGGPGELFF
TRBV19,TRBJ1-2,NA,CASSPHTGSGYTF
TRBV18,TRBJ1-5,NA,CASSPQGDNTQPQHF